The clone carrying this TCR beta chain has just a few counts. Antigen specificity is unknown. In the PCR, 60 Vbeta and 13 Jbeta primers were used. Data came from immunoSEQ multiplex PCR; TCRdb stores just in-frame clones and leaves some out. The table lists some 120,000 clones, around 73% of them singletons. This entry is derived from a study of cytomegalovirus exposure and HLA in healthy donors. Study-level findings and limits: Relative to the roughly 700-donor mean, N-insertions were reportedly fewer in an Asian-associated ancestry cluster in a later analysis.

This TCR was recovered from a woman aged 40 to 50 in good health and CMV-seropositive. Sample: PBMCs.

The CDR3 is CASRTSGGTYEQYF. In DNA, the CDR3 is TGTGCCAGCAGGACTAGCGGGGGGACCTACGAGCAGTACTTC. The chain combines TRBV7-2 with TRBJ2-7, with 13 nucleotides matching TRBD2. CDR1 is SGHTA, CDR2 FQGNSA, per germline. Germline trimming cut 6 bases from V and 2 bases from J; bases unmatched to any gene: 1. The length of the CDR3 is 14 residues.